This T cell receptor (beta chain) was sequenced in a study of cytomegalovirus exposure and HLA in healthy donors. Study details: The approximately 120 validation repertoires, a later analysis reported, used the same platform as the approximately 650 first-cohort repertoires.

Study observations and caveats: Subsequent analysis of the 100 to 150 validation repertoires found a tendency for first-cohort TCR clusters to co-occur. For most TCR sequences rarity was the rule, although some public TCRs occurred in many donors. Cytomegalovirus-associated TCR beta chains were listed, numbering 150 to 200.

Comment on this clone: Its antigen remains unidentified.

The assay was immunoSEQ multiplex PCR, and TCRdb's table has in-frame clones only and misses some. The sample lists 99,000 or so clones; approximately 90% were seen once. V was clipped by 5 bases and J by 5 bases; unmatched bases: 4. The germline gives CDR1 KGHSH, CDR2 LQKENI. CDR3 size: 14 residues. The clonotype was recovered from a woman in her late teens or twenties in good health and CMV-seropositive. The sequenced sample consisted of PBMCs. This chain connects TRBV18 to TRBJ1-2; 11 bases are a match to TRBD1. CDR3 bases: TGTGCCAGCTCAACGGACAGGGGGCCGTATGGCTACACCTTC. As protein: CASSTDRGPYGYTF.